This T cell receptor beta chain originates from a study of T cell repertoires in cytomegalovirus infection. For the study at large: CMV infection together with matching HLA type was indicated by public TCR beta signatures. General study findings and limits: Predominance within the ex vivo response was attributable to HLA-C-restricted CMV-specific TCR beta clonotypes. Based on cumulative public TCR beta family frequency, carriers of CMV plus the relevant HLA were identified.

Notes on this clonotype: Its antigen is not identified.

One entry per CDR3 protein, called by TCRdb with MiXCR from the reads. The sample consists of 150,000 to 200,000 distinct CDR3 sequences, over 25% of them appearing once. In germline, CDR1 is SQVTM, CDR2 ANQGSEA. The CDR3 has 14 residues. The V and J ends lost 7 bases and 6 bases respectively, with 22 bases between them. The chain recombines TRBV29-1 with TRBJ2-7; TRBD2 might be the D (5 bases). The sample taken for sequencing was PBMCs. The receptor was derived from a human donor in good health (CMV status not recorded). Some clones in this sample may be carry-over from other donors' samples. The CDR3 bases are TGCAGCGCCGCCGTTGGACTCAGCACCTCCGAGCAGTACTTC. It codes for CSAAVGLSTSEQYF.